This TCR beta chain was identified during a study of T cells in Graves' hyperthyroidism and ophthalmopathy. The CDR3 consists of 16 residues. Germline V gene sequence: CDR1 DFQATT, CDR2 SNEGSKA (reference sequence). Turning to this clonotype: Its specificity is not known. At one boundary the junction diverges from the germline segment, which might be a read error.

Graves' hyperthyroidism is called stable when ophthalmopathy does not progress within 18 months. The authors took PBMCs from about 9.5 ml fresh peripheral blood. Findings and caveats of the study: Ophthalmopathy was identified by the model a median approximately 6.4 months ahead of onset. Ophthalmopathy stood apart from stable hyperthyroidism in a 13 V-J model.

The TCR beta CDR3 regions underwent amplification using RNA transcripts as the source. The HTBI primer set was used in a first-round RT-PCR of the TCR CDR3. TCRdb processed the multiplex PCR reads anew with MiXCR; each CDR3 protein has one entry. The repertoire holds 400,000 to 600,000 distinct CDR3 sequences, with less than 25% as singletons. The genes are TRBV20-1 and TRBJ2-7; 9 bases fit TRBD1. Material: blood. This clonotype was obtained from a man between 18 and 35 years old with Graves' hyperthyroidism. The CDR3 spells CSARRGTGRRTYEQWF. The CDR3 nucleotides are TGCAGTGCTAGAAGGGGGACAGGGCGGCGGACCTACGAGCAGTGGTTC.